The 9 T cell receptor beta chains listed next were all sequenced from one sample in a study of T-cell reconstitution after alpha-beta-depleted transplantation in children. Using unique molecular identifiers, the investigators prepared the TCRbeta library. TCRdb processed the PCR reads anew with MiXCR; each CDR3 protein has one entry. The sample contains about 980,000 distinct CDR3 sequences, roughly 31% of which appear only once. The material sequenced was PBMCs, mostly from graft donor cells, taken 360 days after TCRalphabeta/CD19-depleted stem cell transplant. The receptors were gathered from a boy under two years old who had a stem cell transplant for SCID, so the T cells may come from the graft donor.

This chain connects TRBV12-5 to TRBJ2-2; D possibly corresponds to TRBD1 (7 bases). The germline gives CDR1 LGHNT, CDR2 FRNRAP. V lost 4 bases, J lost 4 bases, and 22 bases lay in between. CDR3 length equals 18 residues. Here the CDR3 reads CASGYVDSGGTATGELFF. As DNA, the CDR3 is TGTGCTAGTGGTTACGTAGACTCAGGGGGGACGGCCACCGGGGAGCTGTTTTTT.

The CDR3 loop is CASSLSVLGGIQETQYF. In nucleotides, the CDR3 is TGTGCCAGCAGCTTGAGCGTGCTCGGGGGGATACAAGAGACCCAGTACTTC. The rearrangement uses TRBV7-9 and TRBJ2-5, with 7 nucleotides matching TRBD2. This CDR3 contains 17 residues. The J segment lost 2 bases and the V segment lost 3 bases, leaving 12 bases of the junction unmatched. Germline V gene lookup returns CDR1 SEHNR and CDR2 FQNEAQ (reference sequence).

The rearrangement joins TRBV4-1 to TRBJ2-7; 9 bases are shared with TRBD2. CDR1 and CDR2 (germline): MGHRA, YSYEKL. This CDR3 region has 15 residues. Trimming took 0 bases from V and 3 from J; bases not matched to a gene: 3. CDR3 amino acids: CASSQDSGSDYEQYF. CDR3 bases: TGCGCCAGCAGCCAAGATAGCGGGAGTGACTACGAGCAGTACTTC.

The chain uses TRBV20-1 and TRBJ2-3, with 7 bases matching TRBD1. CDR1 DFQATT and CDR2 SNEGSKA come from the germline V gene (reference sequence). The CDR3 consists of 17 residues. V lost 3 bases and J lost 2; bases outside the gene matches: 14. The DNA of the CDR3 is TGCAGTGCTAGTAAACGGACGACAGGGCTCCCCACAGATACGCAGTATTTT. Translation gives CSASKRTTGLPTDTQYF.

The V and J genes are TRBV15 and TRBJ2-6; D gene ambiguous. Trimming removed 1 base from V and 0 bases from J, with 19 bases in between. The CDR3 has 20 amino acids. Germline V CDR1 and CDR2: LNHNV, YYDKDF (reference sequence). CDR3 nucleotide sequence: TGTGCCACCAGCAGAGCCCTCGGAAACGCCCCCTCCTCTGGGGCCAACGTCCTGACTTTC. Encoded protein: CATSRALGNAPSSGANVLTF.

V is TRBV7-7 and J is TRBJ2-7; D is unclear. The germline gives CDR1 SSHAT, CDR2 FNYEAQ (reference sequence). The V and J ends lost 4 bases and 1 base respectively, with 14 bases between them. The CDR3 sequence is 15 residues long. CDR3 DNA sequence: TGTGCCAGCAGCTCCACCGATCTCTGTTCCTACGAGCAGTACTTC. Amino acids: CASSSTDLCSYEQYF.

The V gene is TRBV4-1, the J gene TRBJ1-1; D ambiguous. Germline CDR1 is MGHRA and CDR2 is YSYEKL. CDR3 size: 16 residues. V lost 1 base, J lost 11 bases, and 23 bases lay in between. CDR3 bases: TGCGCCAGCAGCCAAGTTCCAGGTTTCTCCGACCGCATGGCTTTCTTT. Protein product: CASSQVPGFSDRMAFF.

The V and J genes are TRBV18 and TRBJ2-5; TRBD2 aligns across 8 bases. The ends lost 3 bases at V and 5 bases at J; junction bases unmatched: 5. In germline, CDR1 is KGHSH, CDR2 LQKENI. The CDR3 spans 14 residues. CDR3 in DNA: TGTGCCAGCTCACCGGCGGGAGGTCAGGAGACCCAGTACTTC. Its translation is CASSPAGGQETQYF.

A few counts support this clonotype. This chain connects TRBV20-1 to TRBJ2-5; 7 positions agree with TRBD1. Per the germline V gene, CDR1 is DFQATT and CDR2 is SNEGSKA (reference sequence). The CDR3 is 13 residues long. The trim removed 3 bases at V and 4 bases at J, leaving 5 bases unmatched. The CDR3 coding sequence is TGCAGTGCTAGGGACAGGAAGGGAGAGACCCAGTACTTC. It is translated as CSARDRKGETQYF.